This T cell receptor (beta chain) comes out of a study of T-cell memory formation after mild COVID-19. Study context: Each donor largely had its own TCR clusters. General study results and limits: Contracting clones, day 15 to 85, had balanced CD4/CD8, and later expanders favored CD4+. A subset of responding clones appeared in pre-infection memory, suggesting cross-reactive memory joined.

The CDR3 is 15 amino acids. The germline CDR1 and CDR2 sequences are SGHTA and FQGNSA. V gave up 2 bases and J gave up 2 bases, with 12 bases separating them. In this sample, this clonotype turned up a few times. The target antigen is unknown. TCRdb recomputed calls from the 5' RACE reads with MiXCR, one row per CDR3 protein. The sample lists fewer than 700,000 distinct CDR3 sequences, over 15% seen once, with 12% in the top ten. This sequence joins TRBV7-2 and TRBJ1-1; D unclear. This receptor was obtained from an adult woman who had mild COVID-19 (a few samples of this study predate the infection). Cell type and time point are not known. The source material was PBMCs or a T cell subset sorted from them (not recorded which). The CDR3 region has the DNA TGTGCCAGCAGCTTAACATCAGGACCTAACACTGAAGCTTTCTTT. This codes for CASSLTSGPNTEAFF.